This T cell receptor beta chain was captured in a study of follicular helper T cells after annual influenza vaccination. Overall study context: Across the 2013-2014, 2014-2015 and 2015-2016 vaccination seasons, some subjects were resampled. Broader study findings: Just roughly 9.5-20% of cells analyzed had recovered productive TCRB sequences. Day 7 ICOS+CD38+ clones later appeared mostly in ICOS-CD38- cTfh.

A note on this clone: The antigen is not known.

Community-dwelling subjects without influenza vaccination in the prior 6 months were enrolled. Assay used: immunoSEQ multiplex PCR; TCRdb lists only in-frame clones, some missing. This table holds about 11,000 clones, roughly four fifths found once. CDR1 is MNHEY and CDR2 is SVGAGI in the germline V gene. V shed 6 bases, J shed 3 bases, and the junction held 8 bases outside the gene matches. This CDR3 contains 15 residues. This TCR derives from an adult who received the influenza vaccine. This chain links TRBV6-5 with TRBJ2-3; 8 nucleotides line up with TRBD1. The source material was CXCR5- memory CD4+ T cells sorted from blood, sampled 6 weeks after influenza vaccination. In nucleotides, the CDR3 is TGTGCCAGCAGACGGACAGGGTCGGGGACAGATACGCAGTATTTT. Encoded protein: CASRRTGSGTDTQYF.